This TCR beta chain is drawn from a study of blood T cell repertoires in COVID-19. Overall study context: Sources were T cells, B-cell-depleted T cells, or PBMCs; the material itself was cDNA or gDNA.

Profiled with immunoSEQ multiplex PCR; TCRdb holds only in-frame clones, not every one. The data contain about 270,000 clones, about 88% of them singletons. CDR1 is LGHDT and CDR2 is YNNKEL in the germline V gene (reference sequence). V lost 3 bases and J 0 bases, leaving 8 bases between the germline ends. The CDR3 covers 14 residues. Donors in Cohort 3 who had recovered were those with two negative PCRs, healthcare professional clearance, or resolution of their symptoms. The TCR originated in a woman between 50 and 59 years old who had recovered from COVID-19. Specimen: PBMCs or T cells enriched from blood (not recorded which). The rearrangement links TRBV3-1 (or the pseudogene TRBV3-2) to TRBJ1-2; the D is unclear. The CDR3: CASSHRATNYGYTF. In nucleotides, the CDR3 is TGTGCCAGCAGCCATCGAGCGACTAACTATGGCTACACCTTC.